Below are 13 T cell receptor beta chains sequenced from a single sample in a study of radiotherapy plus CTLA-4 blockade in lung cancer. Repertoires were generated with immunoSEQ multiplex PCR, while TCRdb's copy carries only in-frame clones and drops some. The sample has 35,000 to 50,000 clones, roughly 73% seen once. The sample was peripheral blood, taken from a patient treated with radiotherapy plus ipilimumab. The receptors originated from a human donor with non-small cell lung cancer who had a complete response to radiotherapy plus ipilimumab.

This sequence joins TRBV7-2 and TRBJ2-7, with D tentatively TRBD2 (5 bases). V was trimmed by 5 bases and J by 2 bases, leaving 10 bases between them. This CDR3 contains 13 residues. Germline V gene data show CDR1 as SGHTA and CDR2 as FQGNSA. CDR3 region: CASSTTKPYEQYF. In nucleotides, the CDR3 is TGTGCCAGCAGCACGACTAAGCCCTACGAGCAGTACTTC. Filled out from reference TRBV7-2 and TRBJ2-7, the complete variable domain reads GAGVSQSPSNKVTEKGKDVELRCDPISGHTALYWYRQSLGQGLEFLIYFQGNSAPDKSGLPSDRFSAERTGGSVSTLTIQRTQQEDSAVYLCASSTTKPYEQYFGPGTRLTVT.

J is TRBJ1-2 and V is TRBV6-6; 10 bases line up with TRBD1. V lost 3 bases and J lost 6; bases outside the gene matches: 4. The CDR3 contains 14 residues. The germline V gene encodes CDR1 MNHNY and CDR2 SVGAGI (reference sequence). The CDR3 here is CASSYRDRGNGYTF. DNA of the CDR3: TGTGCCAGCAGTTATAGGGACAGGGGTAATGGCTACACCTTC.

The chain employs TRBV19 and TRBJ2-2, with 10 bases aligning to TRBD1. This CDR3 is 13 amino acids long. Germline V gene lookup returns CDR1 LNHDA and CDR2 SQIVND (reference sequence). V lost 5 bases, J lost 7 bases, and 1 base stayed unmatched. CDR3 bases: TGTGCCAGTAGTGGACAGGGGGTCGGGGAGCTGTTTTTT. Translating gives CASSGQGVGELFF.

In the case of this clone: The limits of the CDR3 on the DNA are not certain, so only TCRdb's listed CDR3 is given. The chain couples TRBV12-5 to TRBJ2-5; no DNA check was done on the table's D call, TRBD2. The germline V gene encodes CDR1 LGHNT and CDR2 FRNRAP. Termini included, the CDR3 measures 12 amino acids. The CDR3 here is CASGLGTGTQYF.

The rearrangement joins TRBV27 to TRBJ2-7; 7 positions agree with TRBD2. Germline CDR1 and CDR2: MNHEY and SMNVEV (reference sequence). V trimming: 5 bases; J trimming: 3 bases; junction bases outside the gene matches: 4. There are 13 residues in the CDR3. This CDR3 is CASSQPGGYEQYF. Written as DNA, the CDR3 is TGTGCCAGCAGTCAGCCGGGAGGCTACGAGCAGTACTTC.

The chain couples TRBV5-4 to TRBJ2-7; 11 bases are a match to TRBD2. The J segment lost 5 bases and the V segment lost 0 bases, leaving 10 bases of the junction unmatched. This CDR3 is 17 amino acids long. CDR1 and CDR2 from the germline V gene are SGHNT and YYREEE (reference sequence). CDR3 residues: CASSLVRPSGRSDEQYF. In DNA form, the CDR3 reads TGTGCCAGCAGCTTGGTTCGCCCTAGCGGGAGGAGTGACGAGCAGTACTTC.

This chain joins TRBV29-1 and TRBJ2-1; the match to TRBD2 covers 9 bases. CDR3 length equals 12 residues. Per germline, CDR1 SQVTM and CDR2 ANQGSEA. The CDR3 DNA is TGCAGGGGCGGGGGGGTTCGGGATGAGCAGTTCTTC. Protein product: CRGGGVRDEQFF.

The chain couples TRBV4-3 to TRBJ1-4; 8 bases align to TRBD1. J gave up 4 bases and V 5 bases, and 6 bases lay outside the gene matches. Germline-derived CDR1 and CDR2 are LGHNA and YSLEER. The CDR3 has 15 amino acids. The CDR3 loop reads CASSFRTGNNEKLFF. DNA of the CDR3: TGCGCCAGCAGCTTCCGGACAGGGAATAATGAAAAACTGTTTTTT.

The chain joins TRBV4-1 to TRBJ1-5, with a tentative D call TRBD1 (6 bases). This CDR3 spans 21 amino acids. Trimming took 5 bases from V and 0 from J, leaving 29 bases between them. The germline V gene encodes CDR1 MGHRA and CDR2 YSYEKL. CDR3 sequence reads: CASSCGGPRANQFNSNQPQHF. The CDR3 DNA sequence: TGCGCCAGCAGCTGCGGGGGCCCCCGGGCTAACCAATTCAATAGCAATCAGCCCCAGCATTTT.

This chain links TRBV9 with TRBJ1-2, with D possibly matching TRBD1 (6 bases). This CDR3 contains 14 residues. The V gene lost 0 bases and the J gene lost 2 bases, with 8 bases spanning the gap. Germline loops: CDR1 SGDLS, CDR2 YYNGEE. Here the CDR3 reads CASSVAQGNYGYTF. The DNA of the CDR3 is TGTGCCAGCAGCGTAGCCCAGGGGAACTATGGCTACACCTTC.

The CDR3: CASSRDSYNQPQHF. CDR3 nucleotide sequence: TGTGCCAGCAGCAGGGACAGTTACAATCAGCCCCAGCATTTT. V usage is TRBV21-1 and J usage is TRBJ1-5; the table names TRBD1, a call not compared with the DNA. TRBV21-1 is a pseudogene locus. The length of the CDR3 is 14 residues.

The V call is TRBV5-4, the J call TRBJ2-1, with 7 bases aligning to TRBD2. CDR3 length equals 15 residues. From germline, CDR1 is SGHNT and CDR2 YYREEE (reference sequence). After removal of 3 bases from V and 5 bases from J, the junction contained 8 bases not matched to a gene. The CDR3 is CASSSWGRAHNEQFF. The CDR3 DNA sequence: TGTGCCAGCAGCTCTTGGGGGAGGGCCCACAATGAGCAGTTCTTC.

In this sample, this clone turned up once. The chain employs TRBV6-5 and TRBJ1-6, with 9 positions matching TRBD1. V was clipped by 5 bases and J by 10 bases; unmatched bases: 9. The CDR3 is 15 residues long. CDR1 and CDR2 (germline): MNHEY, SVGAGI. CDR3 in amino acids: CASSLSRTGESPLHF. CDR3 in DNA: TGTGCCAGCAGTCTATCCCGGACAGGGGAATCACCCCTCCACTTT.